Presented here are 14 T cell receptor beta chains from one specimen sequenced in a study of T cells after yellow fever vaccination (dated by TCRdb to between 2018 and 2020). Libraries came from 5' RACE. The listed sequencing device is Illumina HiSeq 2500. TCRdb took the public reads, trimmed them with fastp at Q25, ran MiXCR for clone calling and kept in-frame beta chains. Every entry covers one CDR3 protein and lists the most common genes and DNA from its rows. Present in this sample are under 250,000 distinct CDR3 sequences, 6.5% to 8.5% of which were seen just once. The ten most abundant clones make up about 0.9% of the sample. The sample's treatment or condition label is to be understood as: live attenuated yellow fever vaccine strain. Sequences were derived from CD4+ T cells sorted from PBMCs, sampled 15 days after the yellow fever booster vaccination. These TCRs come from a man aged 30 to 39 who received the YFV17D yellow fever vaccine.

This clonotype was recorded a few times. The chain combines TRBV10-1 with TRBJ1-1, with TRBD1 as a possible D gene (6 bases). The CDR3 length is 14 residues. Trimming shortened V by 2 bases and J by 4 bases, and 11 bases separated the two germline ends. CDR1 is WNHNN and CDR2 is SYGVQD in the germline V gene (reference sequence). The CDR3 region is CASSETQGSTEAFF. The CDR3 DNA follows: TGCGCCAGCAGTGAGACGCAGGGGTCCACTGAAGCTTTCTTT.

The chain carries TRBV6-1 and TRBJ2-2; a possible D gene is TRBD2 (6 bases). Trimming shortened V by 6 bases and J by 2 bases, and 13 bases separated the two germline ends. CDR1 and CDR2 from the germline V gene are MNHNS and SASEGT. The CDR3 has 15 amino acids. CDR3 region: CASSPPGVNTGELFF. DNA for the CDR3: TGTGCCAGCAGCCCTCCGGGGGTCAACACCGGGGAGCTGTTTTTT.

This clonotype was counted ten times or more. V usage is TRBV6-1 and J usage is TRBJ2-1, with TRBD2 matching over 7 bases. V was clipped by 5 bases and J by 5 bases; unmatched bases: 9. CDR1 and CDR2 (germline): MNHNS, SASEGT. The CDR3 extends over 15 amino acids. The DNA of the CDR3 is TGTGCCAGCAGTCCCGGACTAGAATCAAACAATGAGCAGTTCTTC. Translation gives CASSPGLESNNEQFF.

The chain joins TRBV25-1 to TRBJ2-1; no definite D call. The CDR3 extends over 15 amino acids. Deletions cut 2 bases from V and 1 base from J, with 9 bases between. Germline V gene sequence: CDR1 MGHDK, CDR2 SYGVNS. CDR3 sequence (DNA): TGTGCCAGCAGTGAAGGGCGATTTTCCTACAATGAGCAGTTCTTC. This sequence encodes CASSEGRFSYNEQFF.

This chain links TRBV18 with TRBJ2-3; tentatively, D is TRBD2 (5 bases). Germline CDR1 reads KGHSH; CDR2 reads LQKENI. V dropped 3 bases and J dropped 6 bases, with 19 bases sitting between them. The CDR3 has 16 residues. The CDR3 bases are TGTGCCAGCTCACCCCTTGGACTCCCCGAGAGGGATACGCAGTATTTT. Amino acid sequence: CASSPLGLPERDTQYF.

This clonotype was counted at least ten times. The V and J genes are TRBV20-1 and TRBJ2-2; 8 nucleotides agree with TRBD1. The CDR3 sequence is 15 residues long. Trimming removed 5 bases from V and 5 bases from J; junction bases left unmatched: 10. CDR1 DFQATT and CDR2 SNEGSKA come from the germline V gene (reference sequence). The CDR3 sequence is CSAQSPRGRTGELFF. For the CDR3, the DNA is TGCAGTGCTCAAAGCCCCAGGGGGCGTACCGGGGAGCTGTTTTTT.

A few counts support this clonotype. This rearrangement joins TRBV29-1 to TRBJ2-1; D remains ambiguous. Germline V lookup: CDR1 SQVTM, CDR2 ANQGSEA. V lost 1 base and J 0 bases, leaving 10 bases between the germline ends. The CDR3 is 15 residues long. CDR3 residues: CSVEGVGSSYNEQFF. The CDR3 nucleotides are TGCAGCGTTGAAGGGGTCGGAAGCTCCTACAATGAGCAGTTCTTC.

This clonotype was counted only a few times. The V call is TRBV20-1, the J call TRBJ2-3; TRBD2 agrees at 7 bases. The V and J ends lost 3 bases and 0 bases, in that order; junction bases with no gene match: 3. CDR1 DFQATT and CDR2 SNEGSKA come from the germline V gene (reference sequence). The CDR3 runs 14 residues. DNA for the CDR3: TGCAGTGCTAGTGGTAGCGGGAGCACAGATACGCAGTATTTT. This encodes CSASGSGSTDTQYF.

This rearrangement joins TRBV5-1 to TRBJ2-5; 10 bases align to TRBD1. After removal of 0 bases from V and 3 bases from J, the junction contained 2 bases not matched to a gene. The CDR3 length is 15 residues. CDR1 and CDR2 (germline): SGHRS, YFSETQ. The CDR3 nucleotides read TGCGCCAGCAGCTTGGAAGGGACAGGGGAAGAGACCCAGTACTTC. Translated: CASSLEGTGEETQYF.

As for this clonotype: One end of the junction fails to match germline, which may point to a read error. The chain couples TRBV20-1 to TRBJ1-4; D perhaps matches TRBD1 (5 bases). The CDR3 covers 14 residues. CDR1 and CDR2 from the germline V gene are DFQATT and SNEGSKA (reference sequence). CDR3 nucleotides: TGCAGTGCTGGAGAGACAGTCAATAATGAAAAACTGTTTTTT. Encoded protein: CSAGETVNNEKLFF.

This clonotype appeared a few times. The chain couples TRBV5-1 to TRBJ2-3, with TRBD2 identical over 10 bases. The ends lost 1 base at V and 5 bases at J; junction bases unmatched: 10. Germline V CDR1 and CDR2: SGHRS, YFSETQ. This CDR3 is 17 amino acids long. In DNA form, the CDR3 reads TGCGCCAGCAGCTTGTCCCGCCTAGCGGGAGTGATAGATACGCAGTATTTT. Its protein is CASSLSRLAGVIDTQYF.

The sample holds many counts of this clonotype. V usage is TRBV12-3 or TRBV12-4 and J usage is TRBJ2-7; 7 bases agree with TRBD1. With 6 bases clipped from V and 0 bases from J, the junction kept 5 bases outside the gene matches. This CDR3 is built from 14 residues. The CDR3 here is CASSDRAHSYEQYF. In DNA, the CDR3 is TGTGCCAGCAGCGACAGGGCTCACTCCTACGAGCAGTACTTC.

At least ten counts were recorded for this clonotype. The J gene is TRBJ2-1, the V gene TRBV15, with TRBD1 matching 7 bases. The CDR3 spans 15 residues. Germline CDR1 is LNHNV and CDR2 is YYDKDF (reference sequence). The V and J ends lost 5 bases and 1 base, in that order; junction bases with no gene match: 5. CDR3 sequence (DNA): TGTGCCACCAGCCCTACCAGGGGGTCCTACAATGAGCAGTTCTTC. Its translation: CATSPTRGSYNEQFF.

This clonotype was seen only a few times. The genes are TRBV6-5 and TRBJ2-1, with a weak D call TRBD2 (5 bases). The CDR3 contains 16 residues. Germline V gives CDR1 MNHEY, CDR2 SVGAGI. V was clipped by 3 bases and J by 5 bases, with 17 bases between them. The CDR3 bases are TGTGCCAGCAGTTATATATTCGGGGTTTCAGACAATGAGCAGTTCTTC. It encodes CASSYIFGVSDNEQFF.